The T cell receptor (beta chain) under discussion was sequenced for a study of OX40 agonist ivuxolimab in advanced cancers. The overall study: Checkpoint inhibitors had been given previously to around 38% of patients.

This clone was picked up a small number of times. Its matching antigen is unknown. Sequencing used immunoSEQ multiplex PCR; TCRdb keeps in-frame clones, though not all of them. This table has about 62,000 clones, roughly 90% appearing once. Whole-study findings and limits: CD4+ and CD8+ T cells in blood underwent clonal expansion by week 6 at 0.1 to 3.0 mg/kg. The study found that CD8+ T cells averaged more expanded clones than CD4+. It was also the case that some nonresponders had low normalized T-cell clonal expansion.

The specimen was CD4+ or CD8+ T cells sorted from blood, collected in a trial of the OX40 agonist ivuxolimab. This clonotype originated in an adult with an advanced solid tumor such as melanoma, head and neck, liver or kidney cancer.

The CDR3 spells CASSLTSATTGELFF. CDR3 DNA sequence: TGTGCCAGCAGCCTAACCTCAGCAACCACCGGGGAGCTGTTTTTT. The gene calls are TRBV7-8 and TRBJ2-2; no firm D call. CDR3 length: 15 residues. Looked up from germline, CDR1 is SGHVS and CDR2 is FQNEAQ. V lost 5 bases and J lost 4, with 14 bases in between.